This T cell receptor (beta chain) was captured by sequencing in a study of shared clonotypes between healthy human individuals. CDR1 is MNHNS, CDR2 SASEGT, per germline. With V trimmed by 10 bases and J by 2 bases, 12 bases remained unmatched. CDR3 length: 15 residues. All participating donors were Caucasian adults from Nashville, Tennessee. CD4+ cells yielded CD45RA+ naive and CD45RA-negative memory subsets. The genomic DNA of each subset was split evenly across several immunoSEQ plates. The method was immunoSEQ multiplex PCR; TCRdb's version includes in-frame clones alone and lacks a portion of them. The profile shows about 1.5 million clones, approximately 97% of them singletons. Study-wide results and limits: For naive CD4 cells, roughly 5% of clonotypes were shared across a handful of donors.

Details on this clone: Its specificity is unknown.

The sequence derives from a young man in good health. The rearrangement uses TRBV6-1 and TRBJ2-3; 7 bases line up with TRBD2. The sample consisted of naive CD4+ T cells sorted from blood. Subset of the sample: CD45RA+ positively selected. The CDR3 protein is CATAPTSAYTDTQYF. DNA of the CDR3: TGTGCCACCGCACCAACTAGCGCCTACACAGATACGCAGTATTTT.